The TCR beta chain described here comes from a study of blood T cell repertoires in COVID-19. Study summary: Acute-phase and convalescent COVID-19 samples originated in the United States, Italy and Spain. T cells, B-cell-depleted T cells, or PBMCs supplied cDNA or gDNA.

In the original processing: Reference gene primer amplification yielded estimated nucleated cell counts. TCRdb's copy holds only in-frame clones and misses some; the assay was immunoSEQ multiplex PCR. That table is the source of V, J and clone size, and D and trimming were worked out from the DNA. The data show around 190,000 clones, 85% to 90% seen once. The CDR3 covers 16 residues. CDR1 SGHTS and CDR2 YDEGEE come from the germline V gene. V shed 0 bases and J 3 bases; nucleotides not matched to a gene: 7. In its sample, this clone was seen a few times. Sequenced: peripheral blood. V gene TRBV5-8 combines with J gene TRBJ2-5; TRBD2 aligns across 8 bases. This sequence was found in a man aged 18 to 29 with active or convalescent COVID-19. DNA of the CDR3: TGTGCCAGCAGCTTGGCCGGGGGGGTGCCCGAAGAGACCCAGTACTTC. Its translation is CASSLAGGVPEETQYF.